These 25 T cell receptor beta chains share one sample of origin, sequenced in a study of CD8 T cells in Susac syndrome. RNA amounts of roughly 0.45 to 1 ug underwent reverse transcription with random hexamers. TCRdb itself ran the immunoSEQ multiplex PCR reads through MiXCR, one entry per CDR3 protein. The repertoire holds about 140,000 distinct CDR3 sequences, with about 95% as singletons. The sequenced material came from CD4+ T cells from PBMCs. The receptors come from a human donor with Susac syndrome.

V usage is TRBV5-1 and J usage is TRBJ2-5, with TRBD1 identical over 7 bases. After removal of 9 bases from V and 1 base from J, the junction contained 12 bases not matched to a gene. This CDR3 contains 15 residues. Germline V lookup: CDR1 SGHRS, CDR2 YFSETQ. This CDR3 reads CATRGSTVPQETQYF. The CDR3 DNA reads TGCGCCACCAGGGGGAGTACGGTTCCCCAAGAGACCCAGTACTTC.

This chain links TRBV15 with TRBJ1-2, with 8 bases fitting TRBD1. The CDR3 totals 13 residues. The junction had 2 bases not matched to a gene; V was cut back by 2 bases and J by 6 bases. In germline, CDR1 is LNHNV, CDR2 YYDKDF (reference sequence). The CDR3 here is CATSRLQGDGYTF. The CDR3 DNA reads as TGTGCCACCAGCAGATTACAGGGGGATGGCTACACCTTC.

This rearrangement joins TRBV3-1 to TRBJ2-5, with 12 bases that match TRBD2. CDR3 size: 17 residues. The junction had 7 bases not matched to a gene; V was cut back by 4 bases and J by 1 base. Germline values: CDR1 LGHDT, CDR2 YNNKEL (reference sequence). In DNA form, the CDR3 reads TGTGCCAGCAGCCTCCGGACTAGCGGGAACGGCCAAGAGACCCAGTACTTC. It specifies CASSLRTSGNGQETQYF.

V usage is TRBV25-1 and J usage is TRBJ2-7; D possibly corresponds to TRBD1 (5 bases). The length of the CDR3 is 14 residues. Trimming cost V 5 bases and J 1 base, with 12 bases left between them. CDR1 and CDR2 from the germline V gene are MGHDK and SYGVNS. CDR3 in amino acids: CASSSSRASYEQYF. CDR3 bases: TGTGCCAGCAGTAGCTCCAGGGCTTCCTACGAGCAGTACTTC.

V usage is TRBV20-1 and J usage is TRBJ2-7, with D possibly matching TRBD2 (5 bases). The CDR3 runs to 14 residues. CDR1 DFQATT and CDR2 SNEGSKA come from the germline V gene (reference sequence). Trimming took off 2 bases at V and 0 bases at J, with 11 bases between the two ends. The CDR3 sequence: CSARYYSDSYEQYF. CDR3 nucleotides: TGCAGTGCTAGATACTATAGCGACTCCTACGAGCAGTACTTC.

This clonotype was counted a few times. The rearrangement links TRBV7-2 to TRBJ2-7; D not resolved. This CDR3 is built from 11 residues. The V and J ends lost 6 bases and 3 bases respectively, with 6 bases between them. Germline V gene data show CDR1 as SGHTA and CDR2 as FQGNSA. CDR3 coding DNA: TGTGCCAGCAGGAGCAACTACGAGCAGTACTTC. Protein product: CASRSNYEQYF.

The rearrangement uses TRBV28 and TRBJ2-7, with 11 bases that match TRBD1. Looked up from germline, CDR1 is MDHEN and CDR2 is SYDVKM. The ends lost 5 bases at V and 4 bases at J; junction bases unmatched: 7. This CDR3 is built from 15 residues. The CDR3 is CASSDPGQGVYEQYF. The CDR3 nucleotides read TGTGCCAGCAGTGATCCGGGACAGGGGGTATACGAGCAGTACTTC.

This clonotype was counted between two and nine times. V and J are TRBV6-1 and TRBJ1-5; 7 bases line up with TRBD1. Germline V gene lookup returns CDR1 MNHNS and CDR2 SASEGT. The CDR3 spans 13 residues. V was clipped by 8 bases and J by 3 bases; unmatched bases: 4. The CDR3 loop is CASRGQHNQPQHF. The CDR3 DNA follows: TGTGCCAGCCGGGGACAGCACAATCAGCCCCAGCATTTT.

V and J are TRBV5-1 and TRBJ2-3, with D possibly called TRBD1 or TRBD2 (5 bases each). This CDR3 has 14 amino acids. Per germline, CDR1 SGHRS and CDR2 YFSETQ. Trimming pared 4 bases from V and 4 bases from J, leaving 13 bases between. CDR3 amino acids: CASSRDRDADTQYF. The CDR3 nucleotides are TGCGCCAGCAGCCGTGACCGGGACGCAGATACGCAGTATTTT. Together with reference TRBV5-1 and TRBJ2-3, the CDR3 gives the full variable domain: KAGVTQTPRYLIKTRGQQVTLSCSPISGHRSVSWYQQTPGQGLQFLFEYFSETQRNKGNFPGRFSGRQFSNSRSEMNVSTLELGDSALYLCASSRDRDADTQYFGPGTRLTVL.

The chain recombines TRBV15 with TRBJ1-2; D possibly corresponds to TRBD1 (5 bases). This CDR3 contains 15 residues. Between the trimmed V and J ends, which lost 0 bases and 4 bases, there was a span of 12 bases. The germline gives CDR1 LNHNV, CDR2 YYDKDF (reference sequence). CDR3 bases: TGTGCCACCAGCAGAGAACGGGGCTCCTCCTATGGCTACACCTTC. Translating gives CATSRERGSSYGYTF.

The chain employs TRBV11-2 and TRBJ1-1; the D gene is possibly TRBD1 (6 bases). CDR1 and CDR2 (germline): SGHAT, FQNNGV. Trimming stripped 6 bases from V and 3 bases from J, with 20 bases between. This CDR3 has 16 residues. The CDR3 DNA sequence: TGTGCCAGCAGATCGGACAGTGTGGGCCTCTACACTGAAGCTTTCTTT. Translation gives CASRSDSVGLYTEAFF.

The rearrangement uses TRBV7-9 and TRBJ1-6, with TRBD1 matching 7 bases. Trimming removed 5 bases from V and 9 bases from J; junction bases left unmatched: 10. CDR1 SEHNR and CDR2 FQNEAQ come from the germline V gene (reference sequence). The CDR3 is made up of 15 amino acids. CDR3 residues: CASSQLIRGVSPLHF. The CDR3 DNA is TGTGCCAGCAGCCAGCTTATCAGGGGGGTTTCACCCCTCCACTTT.

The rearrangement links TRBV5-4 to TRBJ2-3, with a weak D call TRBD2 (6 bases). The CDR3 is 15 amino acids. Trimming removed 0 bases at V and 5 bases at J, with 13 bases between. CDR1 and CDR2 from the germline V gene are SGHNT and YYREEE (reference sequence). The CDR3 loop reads CASSLDLARQDTQYF. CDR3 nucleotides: TGTGCCAGCAGCTTGGACCTAGCGCGGCAAGATACGCAGTATTTT.

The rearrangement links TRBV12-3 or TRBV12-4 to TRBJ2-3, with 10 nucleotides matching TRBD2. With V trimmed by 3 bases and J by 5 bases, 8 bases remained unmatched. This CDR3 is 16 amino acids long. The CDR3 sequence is CASSLVSGGAEDTQYF. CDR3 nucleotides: TGTGCCAGCAGTTTGGTGAGCGGGGGGGCAGAAGATACGCAGTATTTT.

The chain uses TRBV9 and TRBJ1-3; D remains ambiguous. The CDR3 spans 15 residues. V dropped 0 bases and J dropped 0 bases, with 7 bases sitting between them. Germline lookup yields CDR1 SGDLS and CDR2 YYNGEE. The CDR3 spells CASSVDSFSGNTIYF. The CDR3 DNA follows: TGTGCCAGCAGCGTAGACTCCTTCTCTGGAAACACCATATATTTT.

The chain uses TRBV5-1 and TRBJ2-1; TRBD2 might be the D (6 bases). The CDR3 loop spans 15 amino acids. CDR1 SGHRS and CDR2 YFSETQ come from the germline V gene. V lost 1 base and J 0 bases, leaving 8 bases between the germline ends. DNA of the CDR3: TGCGCCAGCAGCTTGCAGACTAGCTCCTACAATGAGCAGTTCTTC. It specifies CASSLQTSSYNEQFF.

This chain's CDR3 is CASSLGTGVGYTF. The CDR3 nucleotides are TGTGCCAGCAGCTTAGGGACAGGGGTCGGCTACACCTTC. V usage is TRBV11-3 and J usage is TRBJ1-2; 9 bases fit TRBD1. Unmatched junction bases numbered 2, after V lost 1 base and J lost 8 bases. Germline V gene data show CDR1 as SGHNT and CDR2 as YENEEA. The CDR3 sequence is 13 residues long.

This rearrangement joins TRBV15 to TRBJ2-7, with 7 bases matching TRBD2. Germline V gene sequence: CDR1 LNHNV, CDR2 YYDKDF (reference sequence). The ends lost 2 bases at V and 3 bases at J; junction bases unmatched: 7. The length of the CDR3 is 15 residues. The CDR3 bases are TGTGCCACCAGCAGACCCGGAGCTAGCGGCTACGAGCAGTACTTC. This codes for CATSRPGASGYEQYF.

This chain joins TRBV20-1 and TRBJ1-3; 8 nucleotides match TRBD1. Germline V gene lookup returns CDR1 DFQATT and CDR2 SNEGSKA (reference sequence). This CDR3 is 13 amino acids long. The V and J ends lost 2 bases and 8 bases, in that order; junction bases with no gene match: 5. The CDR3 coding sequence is TGCAGTGCTAGACGGACAGGGATTGACACCATATATTTT. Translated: CSARRTGIDTIYF.

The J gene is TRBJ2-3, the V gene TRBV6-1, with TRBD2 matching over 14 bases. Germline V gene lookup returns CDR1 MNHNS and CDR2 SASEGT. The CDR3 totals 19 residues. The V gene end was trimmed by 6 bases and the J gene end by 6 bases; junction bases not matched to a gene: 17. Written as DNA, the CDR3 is TGTGCCAGCAGCAGCCGTAATCCGGGACTAGCGGGAGTCTCGGATACGCAGTATTTT. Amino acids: CASSSRNPGLAGVSDTQYF.

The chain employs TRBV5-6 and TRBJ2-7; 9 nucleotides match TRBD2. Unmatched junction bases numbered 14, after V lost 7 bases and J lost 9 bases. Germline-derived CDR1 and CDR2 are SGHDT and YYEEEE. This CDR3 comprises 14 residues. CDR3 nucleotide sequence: TGTGCCAGCTCCCCAGGTAGCGGGAGTTATGTGCAGTACTTC. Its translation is CASSPGSGSYVQYF. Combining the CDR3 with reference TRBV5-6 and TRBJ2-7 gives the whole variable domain DAGVTQSPTHLIKTRGQQVTLRCSPKSGHDTVSWYQQALGQGPQFIFQYYEEEERQRGNFPDRFSGHQFPNYSSELNVNALLLGDSALYLCASSPGSGSYVQYFGPGTRLTVT.

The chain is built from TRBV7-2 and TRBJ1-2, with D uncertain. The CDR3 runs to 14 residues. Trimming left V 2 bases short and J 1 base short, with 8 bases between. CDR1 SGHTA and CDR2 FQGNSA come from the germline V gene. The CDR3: CASSLMISNYGYTF. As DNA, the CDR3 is TGTGCCAGCAGCTTAATGATCAGTAACTATGGCTACACCTTC.

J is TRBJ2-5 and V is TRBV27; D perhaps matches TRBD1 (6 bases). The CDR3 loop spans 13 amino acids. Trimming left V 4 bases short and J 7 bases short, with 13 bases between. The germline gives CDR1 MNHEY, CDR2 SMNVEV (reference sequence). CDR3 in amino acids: CASSSTGFGTQYF. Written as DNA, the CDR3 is TGTGCCAGCAGTTCAACAGGGTTCGGGACCCAGTACTTC.

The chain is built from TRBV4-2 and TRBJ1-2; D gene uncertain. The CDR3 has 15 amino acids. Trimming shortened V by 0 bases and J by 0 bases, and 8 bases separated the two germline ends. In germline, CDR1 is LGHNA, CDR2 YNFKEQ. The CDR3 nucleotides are TGTGCCAGCAGCCAAGATCGGGGAACTAACTATGGCTACACCTTC. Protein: CASSQDRGTNYGYTF.

CDR3 sequence reads: CASGQGSPLHF. As DNA, the CDR3 is TGTGCCAGCGGACAGGGTTCACCCCTCCACTTT. V usage is TRBV27 and J usage is TRBJ1-6; 8 bases map to TRBD1. Germline loops: CDR1 MNHEY, CDR2 SMNVEV (reference sequence). The CDR3 runs 11 residues. With 8 bases clipped from V and 9 bases from J, the junction kept 0 bases outside the gene matches.